Sequencing of this T cell receptor beta chain was carried out in a study of OX40 agonist ivuxolimab in advanced cancers. Study summary: Two patients with cutaneous melanoma and one with hepatocellular carcinoma, three in total, showed partial responses. Overall study results and limits: At 0.1 to 3.0 mg/kg, CD4+ and CD8+ blood T cells expanded clonally by week 6. Nonresponders, in some cases, also had low normalized T-cell clonal expansion.

About this clone: Antigen specificity is unknown.

The ends lost 0 bases at V and 2 bases at J; junction bases unmatched: 0. Germline-derived CDR1 and CDR2 are MDHEN and SYDVKM. The CDR3 is 14 amino acids. Measured with immunoSEQ multiplex PCR; TCRdb has only the in-frame clones, and not every one. This sample has approximately 75,000 clones, with about 92% found just once. The clonotype comes from an adult with an advanced solid tumor such as melanoma, head and neck, liver or kidney cancer. Source: CD4+ or CD8+ T cells sorted from blood, taken in a trial of the OX40 agonist ivuxolimab. The chain carries TRBV28 and TRBJ2-5; 7 bases align to TRBD1. CDR3 sequence (DNA): TGTGCCAGCAGTTTATGGGGACAGCAAGAGACCCAGTACTTC. It yields the protein CASSLWGQQETQYF.